This T cell receptor (beta chain) was observed in a study of blood T cell repertoires in COVID-19. Study in general: The United States, Italy and Spain were the sources of the acute and convalescent COVID-19 samples. Nucleic acid was either cDNA or gDNA, and it came from T cells, B-cell-depleted T cells, or PBMCs.

Authors' processing steps: Amplification with reference gene primers provided the estimates of nucleated cell counts. TCRdb's table, derived via immunoSEQ multiplex PCR, lists solely in-frame clones and lacks some. Clonal size and the V and J genes are those of that table, whereas D and trimming came from the DNA. The sample holds roughly 49,000 clones, around 65% seen once. In germline, CDR1 is MNHEY, CDR2 SVGAGI. Between the trimmed V and J ends, which lost 2 bases and 2 bases, there was a span of 4 bases. The CDR3 has 14 residues. Sample: peripheral blood. This sequence originates from a woman between 65 and 79 years old with acute or convalescent COVID-19. V usage is TRBV6-5 and J usage is TRBJ2-6; no clear D gene. The CDR3 region has the DNA TGTGCCAGCAGTTACGCGGCTGGGGCCAACGTCCTGACTTTC. Its translation is CASSYAAGANVLTF.